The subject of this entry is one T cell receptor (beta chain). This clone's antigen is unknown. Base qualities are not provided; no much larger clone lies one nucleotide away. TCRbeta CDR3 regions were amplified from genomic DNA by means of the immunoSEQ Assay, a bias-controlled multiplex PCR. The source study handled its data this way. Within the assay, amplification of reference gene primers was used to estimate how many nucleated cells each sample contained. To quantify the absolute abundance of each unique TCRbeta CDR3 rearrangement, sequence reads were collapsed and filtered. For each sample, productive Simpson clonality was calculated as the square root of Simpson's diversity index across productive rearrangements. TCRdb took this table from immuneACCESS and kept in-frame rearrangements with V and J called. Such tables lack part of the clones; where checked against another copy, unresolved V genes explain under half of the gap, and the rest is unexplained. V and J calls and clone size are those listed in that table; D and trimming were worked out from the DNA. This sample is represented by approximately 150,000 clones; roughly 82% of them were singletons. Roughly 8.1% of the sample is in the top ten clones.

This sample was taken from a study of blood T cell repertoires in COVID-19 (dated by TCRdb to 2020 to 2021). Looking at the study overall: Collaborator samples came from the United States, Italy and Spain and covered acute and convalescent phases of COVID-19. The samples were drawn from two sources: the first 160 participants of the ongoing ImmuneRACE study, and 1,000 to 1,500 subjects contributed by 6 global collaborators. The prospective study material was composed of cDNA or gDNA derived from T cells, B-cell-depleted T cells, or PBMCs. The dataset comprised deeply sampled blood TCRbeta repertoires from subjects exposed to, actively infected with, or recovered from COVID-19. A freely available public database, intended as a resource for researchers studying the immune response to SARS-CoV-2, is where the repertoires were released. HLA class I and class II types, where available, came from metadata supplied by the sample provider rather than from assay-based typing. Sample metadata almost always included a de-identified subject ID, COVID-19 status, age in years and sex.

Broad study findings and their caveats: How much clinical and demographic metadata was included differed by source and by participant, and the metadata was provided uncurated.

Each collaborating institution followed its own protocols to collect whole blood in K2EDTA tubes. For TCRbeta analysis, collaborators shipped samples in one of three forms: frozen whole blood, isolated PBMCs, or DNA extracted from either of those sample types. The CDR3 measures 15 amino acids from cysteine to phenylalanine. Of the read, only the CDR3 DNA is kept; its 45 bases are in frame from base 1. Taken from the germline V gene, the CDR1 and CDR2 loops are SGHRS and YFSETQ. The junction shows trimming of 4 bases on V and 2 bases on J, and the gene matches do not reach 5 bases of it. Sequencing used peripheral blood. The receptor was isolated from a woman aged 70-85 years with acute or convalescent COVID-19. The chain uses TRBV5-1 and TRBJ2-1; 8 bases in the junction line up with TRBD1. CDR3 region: CASSGGQGPYNEQFF. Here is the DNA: TGCGCCAGCAGCGGAGGACAGGGCCCCTACAATGAGCAGTTCTTC.